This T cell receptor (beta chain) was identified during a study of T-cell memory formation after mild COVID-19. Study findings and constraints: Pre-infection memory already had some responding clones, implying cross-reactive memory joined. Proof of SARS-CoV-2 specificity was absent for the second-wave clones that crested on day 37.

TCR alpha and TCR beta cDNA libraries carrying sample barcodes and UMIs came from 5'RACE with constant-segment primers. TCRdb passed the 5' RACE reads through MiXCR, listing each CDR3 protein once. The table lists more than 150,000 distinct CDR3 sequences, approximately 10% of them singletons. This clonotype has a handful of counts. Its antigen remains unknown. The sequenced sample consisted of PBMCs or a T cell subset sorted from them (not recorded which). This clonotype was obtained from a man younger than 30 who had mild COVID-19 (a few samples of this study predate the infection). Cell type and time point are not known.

CDR3 in DNA: TGTGCCAGCACCCGCGGGAGGGACGGTTACACAGATACGCAGTATTTT. Protein: CASTRGRDGYTDTQYF. The rearrangement uses TRBV28 and TRBJ2-3, with 9 bases matching TRBD2. Germline loops: CDR1 MDHEN, CDR2 SYDVKM. Trimming cost V 7 bases and J 2 bases; bases outside gene matches: 10. This CDR3 is 16 amino acids long.